The 31 T cell receptor beta chains below come from one sample, sequenced in a study of regulatory T cells in long-lasting Graves disease. Through Arm-PCR of CDR3 regions and iRepertoire HTBI primers, TCR beta libraries were built. TCRdb re-analysed the multiplex PCR reads in MiXCR, keeping a single row per CDR3 protein. The repertoire holds hundreds of thousands of distinct CDR3 sequences, with approximately 15% as singletons. Time point of the sample: newly diagnosed GD, antithyroid drugs for less than 3 months. TCR sequences were obtained from RNA taken from PBMCs. This sample also belongs to another study, concerning T cells in Graves' hyperthyroidism and ophthalmopathy.

Sequencing was performed on peripheral blood mononuclear cells (PBMCs), taken at new diagnosis, from a patient treated with antithyroid drugs. The receptor source for this set is a man in his forties or fifties with Graves disease.

V usage is TRBV5-1 and J usage is TRBJ2-6, with a weak D call TRBD1 (5 bases). This CDR3 is 17 amino acids long. Germline CDR1 and CDR2: SGHRS and YFSETQ. V dropped 0 bases and J dropped 3 bases, with 13 bases sitting between them. CDR3 residues: CASSLAIAGIGANVLTF. CDR3 coding DNA: TGCGCCAGCAGCTTGGCCATTGCAGGGATTGGGGCCAACGTCCTGACTTTC.

Notes on this clonotype: It may be a read error: a sequence one base away is much more abundant. The chain recombines TRBV12-5 with TRBJ2-5; D gene ambiguous. CDR3 length: 11 amino acids. Germline loops: CDR1 LGHNT, CDR2 FRNRAP. The CDR3: CASGLLETRYF. Written as DNA, the CDR3 is TGTGCTAGTGGTTTGTTGGAGACCCGGTACTTC.

This clonotype was observed at least ten times. V is TRBV20-1 and J is TRBJ2-1, with 8 bases lining up with TRBD1. This CDR3 contains 12 residues. The germline gives CDR1 DFQATT, CDR2 SNEGSKA (reference sequence). Trimming at V came to 3 bases and at J to 8 bases, leaving 3 bases not matched to a gene. The DNA of the CDR3 is TGCAGTGCTAGCCACAGGGGGTATGAGCAGTTCTTC. The encoded protein is CSASHRGYEQFF.

This clonotype was recorded many times. This rearrangement joins TRBV7-2 to TRBJ2-1, with TRBD2 as a possible D gene (5 bases). This CDR3 contains 15 residues. Germline loops: CDR1 SGHTA, CDR2 FQGNSA. Deletions cut 3 bases from V and 7 bases from J, with 16 bases between. DNA of the CDR3: TGTGCCAGCAGCTTGGCCGCCGGAGGAGGAAATGAGCAGTTCTTC. Translation gives CASSLAAGGGNEQFF.

The chain recombines TRBV6-2 or TRBV6-3 with TRBJ2-7; D gene uncertain. The CDR3 has 13 amino acids. Germline V gene data show CDR1 as MNHEY and CDR2 as SVGEGT. Deletions cut 0 bases from V and 4 bases from J, with 7 bases between. The CDR3 region has the DNA TGTGCCAGCAGTTACTCGAAGGAATACGAGCAGTACTTC. As protein: CASSYSKEYEQYF.

This clonotype came up many times. This rearrangement joins TRBV20-1 to TRBJ2-5; D is undetermined. The CDR3 runs 15 residues. V was cut by 0 bases and J by 3 bases, with 14 bases left in between. Germline-derived CDR1 and CDR2 are DFQATT and SNEGSKA (reference sequence). CDR3 loop: CSARDVGVGEETQYF. The CDR3 DNA is TGCAGTGCTAGAGACGTTGGGGTTGGGGAAGAGACCCAGTACTTC.

This clonotype was observed many times. The chain couples TRBV2 to TRBJ1-3; D not certain. The germline gives CDR1 SNHLY, CDR2 FYNNEI. The CDR3 totals 18 residues. The germline V and J ends were trimmed by 3 bases and 0 bases, with 18 bases remaining between them. In nucleotides, the CDR3 is TGTGCCAGCAGTGACCCCGCCACGATTTCCTTCTCTGGAAACACCATATATTTT. Translated, it gives CASSDPATISFSGNTIYF.

This clonotype was recorded many times. The genes are TRBV7-8 and TRBJ2-3, with 8 bases lining up with TRBD2. The germline V gene has CDR1 SGHVS and CDR2 FQNEAQ. The V segment lost 5 bases and the J segment 8 bases; nucleotides outside the gene matches: 12. CDR3 size: 15 residues. CDR3 sequence (DNA): TGTGCCAGCAGCGAAATGGCGGGGGGATTAGTTACGCAGTATTTT. It is translated as CASSEMAGGLVTQYF.

At least ten counts were recorded for this clonotype. V is TRBV5-5 and J is TRBJ1-4; D is possibly TRBD1 (5 bases). This CDR3 is built from 14 residues. V was pared by 4 bases and J by 7 bases, with 14 bases between. Germline CDR1 reads SGHKS; CDR2 reads YYEKEE (reference sequence). CDR3 in DNA: TGTGCCAGCAGCCCGGGGACGAAGGGTGAAAAACTGTTTTTT. Its translation is CASSPGTKGEKLFF.

This clonotype was observed many times. V gene TRBV4-2 combines with J gene TRBJ2-3; 9 bases fit TRBD2. The J segment lost 0 bases and the V segment lost 1 base, leaving 5 bases of the junction unmatched. The CDR3 covers 17 residues. Germline loops: CDR1 LGHNA, CDR2 YNFKEQ. CDR3 coding DNA: TGTGCCAGCAGCCAAGTGGCTAGCGGGGATAGCACAGATACGCAGTATTTT. Amino acids: CASSQVASGDSTDTQYF.

This clonotype was seen many times. The chain combines TRBV30 with TRBJ2-7; no clear D gene. The V and J ends lost 1 base and 3 bases respectively, with 16 bases between them. Germline V gene lookup returns CDR1 GTSNPN and CDR2 SVGIG (reference sequence). The CDR3 runs to 15 residues. The CDR3 coding sequence is TGTGCCTGGAGTGCCGGGCCCTTACCCCTCTACGAGCAGTACTTC. Amino acids: CAWSAGPLPLYEQYF. The full variable domain, with the rest looked up from reference TRBV30 and TRBJ2-7, is SQTIHQWPATLVQPVGSPLSLECTVEGTSNPNLYWYRQAAGRGLQLLFYSVGIGQISSEVPQNLSASRPQDRQFILSSKKLLLSDSGFYLCAWSAGPLPLYEQYFGPGTRLTVT.

This clonotype was counted a few times. V and J are TRBV2 and TRBJ2-1, with unresolved D. The CDR3 covers 12 residues. Germline CDR1 reads SNHLY; CDR2 reads FYNNEI. Trimming took off 3 bases at V and 7 bases at J, with 7 bases between the two ends. The CDR3 is CASSDRWNEQFF. DNA of the CDR3: TGTGCCAGCAGTGATCGTTGGAATGAGCAGTTCTTC.

This clonotype was seen a few times. This sequence joins TRBV4-1 and TRBJ2-1; maybe TRBD1 (5 bases). Gene TRBJ2-5 matches the end of the DNA better, so the J call may be wrong. The CDR3 extends over 16 amino acids. The germline gives CDR1 MGHRA, CDR2 YSYEKL. CDR3 coding DNA: TGCGCCAGCAGCCAACCCGCCGCCCAGGGCCAAGAGACCCAGTACTTC. Translation gives CASSQPAAQGQETQYF.

This clonotype was picked up a small number of times. The chain uses TRBV6-1 and TRBJ1-4, with D possibly being TRBD1 (5 bases). The germline gives CDR1 MNHNS, CDR2 SASEGT. This CDR3 contains 16 residues. The germline V and J ends were trimmed by 1 base and 3 bases, with 12 bases remaining between them. CDR3 residues: CASSEVDRRANEKLFF. The CDR3 DNA is TGTGCCAGCAGTGAAGTTGACAGAAGAGCTAATGAAAAACTGTTTTTT.

This clonotype was counted a few times. The chain uses TRBV14 and TRBJ2-1; 11 bases line up with TRBD2. Losses at the gene ends were 5 bases for V and 9 bases for J; bases not matched to a gene: 9. The germline gives CDR1 SGHDN, CDR2 FVKESK. The CDR3 runs to 15 residues. CDR3 sequence reads: CASSTRLAGWGEQFF. CDR3 nucleotide sequence: TGTGCCAGCAGCACCCGACTAGCGGGGTGGGGTGAGCAGTTCTTC. Full variable domain (missing parts from reference TRBV14 and TRBJ2-1): EAGVTQFPSHSVIEKGQTVTLRCDPISGHDNLYWYRRVMGKEIKFLLHFVKESKQDESGMPNNRFLAERTGGTYSTLKVQPAELEDSGVYFCASSTRLAGWGEQFFGPGTRLTVL.

This clonotype was recorded at least ten times. A junction boundary mismatches the germline segment, possibly from a read error. The chain carries TRBV9 and TRBJ1-1; D is unresolved. The CDR3 consists of 13 residues. CDR1 and CDR2 (germline): SGDLS, YYNGEE. The CDR3 coding sequence is TGCGCCAGCAGCGCCGACTGGAACACTGAAGCTTTCTTT. Protein product: CASSADWNTEAFF.

This clonotype was observed a few times. J is TRBJ2-1 and V is TRBV10-3; TRBD2 agrees at 7 bases. V dropped 4 bases and J dropped 0; count of bases not matched to a gene: 0. The CDR3 has 14 residues. CDR1 is ENHRY, CDR2 SYGVKD, per germline. The CDR3 DNA reads as TGTGCCATCAGTGGGACTAGCTCCTACAATGAGCAGTTCTTC. Its protein product is CAISGTSSYNEQFF.

With respect to this clonotype: Possible read error: a much larger clone is one base away. This chain links TRBV3-1 with TRBJ2-7; no firm D call. The CDR3 runs 14 residues. Per germline, CDR1 LGHDT and CDR2 YNNKEL (reference sequence). This CDR3 reads CTSSQGTIPYEQYF. DNA for the CDR3: TGTACCAGCAGCCAAGGCACAATCCCCTACGAGCAGTACTTC.

At least ten counts were recorded for this clonotype. V and J are TRBV7-9 and TRBJ2-5, with D tentatively TRBD2 (6 bases). Germline V gives CDR1 SEHNR, CDR2 FQNEAQ (reference sequence). Trimming took 5 bases from V and 2 from J, leaving 12 bases between them. The length of the CDR3 is 14 residues. This chain's CDR3 is CASSPRGLQETQYF. The CDR3 DNA is TGTGCCAGCAGCCCTAGGGGACTTCAAGAGACCCAGTACTTC.

This clonotype was seen many times. The V gene is TRBV7-2, the J gene TRBJ1-5; D not certain. There are 14 residues in the CDR3. Looked up from germline, CDR1 is SGHTA and CDR2 is FQGNSA. V was trimmed by 5 bases and J by 6 bases, leaving 14 bases between them. The CDR3 sequence is CASSSGEGRQPQHF. The CDR3 DNA sequence: TGTGCCAGCAGCAGTGGTGAGGGCCGTCAGCCCCAGCATTTT.

This clonotype was recorded many times. The V call is TRBV20-1, the J call TRBJ2-1; D not certain. V was shortened by 6 bases and J by 7 bases, with 22 bases between the two germline ends. Per germline, CDR1 DFQATT and CDR2 SNEGSKA (reference sequence). CDR3 length: 15 residues. The CDR3 sequence is CSAPGGWLGMNEQFF. The DNA of the CDR3 is TGCAGTGCCCCAGGCGGCTGGCTAGGGATGAATGAGCAGTTCTTC.

As to this clonotype: It may be a read error: a sequence one base away is much more abundant. The chain has TRBV5-4 and TRBJ1-1; 7 bases match TRBD1. The CDR3 spans 13 residues. The ends lost 2 bases at V and 3 bases at J; junction bases unmatched: 1. CDR1 and CDR2 (germline): SGHNT, YYREEE (reference sequence). CDR3 nucleotide sequence: TGTGCCAGCAGCTTCGACAGGGACACTGAAGCTTTCTTT. This codes for CASSFDRDTEAFF.

With respect to this clonotype: A much larger clone lies one base from this, so it may be a read error. CDR3 nucleotides: TGTGCCAGCAGTGAACAATCGGATACGCAGTATTTT. Its protein is CASSEQSDTQYF. The rearrangement joins TRBV2 to TRBJ2-3; no reliable D call. The CDR3 is made up of 12 amino acids. Germline-derived CDR1 and CDR2 are SNHLY and FYNNEI. The ends were cut back, 2 bases at V and 6 bases at J, with 6 bases in the middle. Filled out from reference TRBV2 and TRBJ2-3, the complete variable domain reads EPEVTQTPSHQVTQMGQEVILRCVPISNHLYFYWYRQILGQKVEFLVSFYNNEISEKSEIFDDQFSVERPDGSNFTLKIRSTKLEDSAMYFCASSEQSDTQYFGPGTRLTVL.

This clonotype was recorded many times. The CDR3 DNA is TGCAGCGTTGTTTTAGCGGGGGTTTACAATGAGCAGTTCTTC. It codes for CSVVLAGVYNEQFF. J is TRBJ2-1 and V is TRBV29-1; the match to TRBD2 covers 9 bases. The CDR3 has 14 amino acids. CDR1 is SQVTM, CDR2 ANQGSEA, per germline. Losses at the gene ends were 4 bases for V and 4 bases for J; bases not matched to a gene: 5.

The rearrangement links TRBV19 to TRBJ2-7; D perhaps matches TRBD1 (6 bases). This CDR3 has 15 residues. Trimming stripped 3 bases from V and 0 bases from J, with 12 bases between. Per the germline V gene, CDR1 is LNHDA and CDR2 is SQIVND (reference sequence). CDR3 amino acids: CASSITGQLSYEQYF. Written as DNA, the CDR3 is TGTGCCAGTAGTATCACAGGACAGCTCTCCTACGAGCAGTACTTC. Based on the CDR3 plus reference TRBV19 and TRBJ2-7, the full variable domain is DGGITQSPKYLFRKEGQNVTLSCEQNLNHDAMYWYRQDPGQGLRLIYYSQIVNDFQKGDIAEGYSVSREKKESFPLTVTSAQKNPTAFYLCASSITGQLSYEQYFGPGTRLTVT.

This clonotype was recorded at least ten times. This sequence joins TRBV2 and TRBJ1-6; D perhaps matches TRBD1 (6 bases). The CDR3 has 14 residues. V was shortened by 7 bases and J by 7 bases, with 14 bases between the two germline ends. The V gene's germline CDR1 is SNHLY and CDR2 FYNNEI. CDR3 in amino acids: CASIPDSLNSPLHF. CDR3 nucleotide sequence: TGTGCCAGCATTCCGGACAGCTTGAATTCACCCCTCCACTTT.

The V gene is TRBV9, the J gene TRBJ1-6, with 10 bases fitting TRBD1. V lost 3 bases and J lost 9; bases outside the gene matches: 6. CDR1 SGDLS and CDR2 YYNGEE come from the germline V gene. The CDR3 covers 15 residues. The DNA of the CDR3 is TGTGCCAGCAGCGCCCTAGGGACAGGGGTTTCACCCCTCCACTTT. It codes for CASSALGTGVSPLHF.

This chain links TRBV19 with TRBJ1-4; D gene uncertain. The germline V and J ends were trimmed by 6 bases and 7 bases, with 15 bases remaining between them. The CDR3 consists of 14 residues. Germline CDR1 is LNHDA and CDR2 is SQIVND (reference sequence). The CDR3 reads CASSVRGVGEKLFF. CDR3 DNA sequence: TGTGCCAGTAGCGTTCGGGGAGTGGGTGAAAAACTGTTTTTT.

This sequence joins TRBV5-1 and TRBJ2-1, with unresolved D. The CDR3 runs 15 residues. Germline V gene lookup returns CDR1 SGHRS and CDR2 YFSETQ. V lost 3 bases, J lost 6 bases, and 16 bases lay in between. This CDR3 reads CASSSTPEHFNEQFF. The CDR3 region has the DNA TGCGCCAGCAGCTCGACCCCGGAACACTTCAATGAGCAGTTCTTC.

The gene calls are TRBV12-3 or TRBV12-4 and TRBJ2-5; D gene unclear. CDR3 length: 11 amino acids. The V and J ends lost 3 bases and 7 bases respectively, with 6 bases between them. The DNA for the CDR3 is TGTGCCAGCAGTTTTTACGGGACCCAGTACTTC. This translates into CASSFYGTQYF.

Comments on this clonotype: A read error may explain this, as a much larger clone is one base away. A read error is likely, as this CDR3 ends without the conserved phenylalanine or tryptophan. The genes are TRBV18 and TRBJ2-7; D is tentatively TRBD1 or TRBD2 (5 bases each). Germline V gives CDR1 KGHSH, CDR2 LQKENI. This CDR3 spans 15 amino acids. Trimming stripped 4 bases from V and 0 bases from J, with 13 bases between. The CDR3, as DNA: TGTGCCAGCTCACAGCTCGGGGCCGACTCCTACGAGCAGTACTTA. It translates to CASSQLGADSYEQYL.